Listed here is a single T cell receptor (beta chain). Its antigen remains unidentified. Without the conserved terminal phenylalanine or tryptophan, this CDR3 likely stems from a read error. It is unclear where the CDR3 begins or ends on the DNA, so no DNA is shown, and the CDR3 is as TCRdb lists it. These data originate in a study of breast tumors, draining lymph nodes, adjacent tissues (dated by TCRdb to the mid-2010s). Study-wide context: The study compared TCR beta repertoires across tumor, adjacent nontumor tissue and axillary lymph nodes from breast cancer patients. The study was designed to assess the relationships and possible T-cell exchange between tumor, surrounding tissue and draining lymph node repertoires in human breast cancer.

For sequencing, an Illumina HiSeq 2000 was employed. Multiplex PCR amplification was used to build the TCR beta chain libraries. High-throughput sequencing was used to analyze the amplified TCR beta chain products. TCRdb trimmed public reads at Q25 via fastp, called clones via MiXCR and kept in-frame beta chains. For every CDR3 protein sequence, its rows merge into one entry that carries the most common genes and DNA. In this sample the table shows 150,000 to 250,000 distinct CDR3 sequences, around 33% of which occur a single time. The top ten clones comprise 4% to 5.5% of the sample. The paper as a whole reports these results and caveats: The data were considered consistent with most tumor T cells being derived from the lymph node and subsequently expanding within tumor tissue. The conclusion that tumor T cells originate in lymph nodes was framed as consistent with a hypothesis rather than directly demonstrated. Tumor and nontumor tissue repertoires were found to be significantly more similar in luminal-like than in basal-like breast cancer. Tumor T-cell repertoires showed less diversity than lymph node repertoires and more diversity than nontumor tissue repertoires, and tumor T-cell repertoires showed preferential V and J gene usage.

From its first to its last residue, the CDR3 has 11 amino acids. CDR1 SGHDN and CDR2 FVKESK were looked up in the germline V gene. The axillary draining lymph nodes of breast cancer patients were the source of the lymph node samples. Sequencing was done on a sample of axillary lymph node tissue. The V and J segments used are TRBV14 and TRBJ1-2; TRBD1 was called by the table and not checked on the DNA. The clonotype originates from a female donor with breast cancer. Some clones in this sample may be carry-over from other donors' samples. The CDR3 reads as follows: CASSQDRGGGI.